The clone carrying this TCR beta chain was recorded a few times. What it recognizes is unknown. TCRdb re-derived calls from the 5' RACE reads in MiXCR, one entry per CDR3 protein. The top ten clones hold more than 0.25% of a sample with 1.5 million to 2 million distinct CDR3 sequences, under 35% of them seen once. The data are from a study of identical twins. The study, taken as a whole, reports: Out-of-frame TCR alpha sharing in monozygotic twins exceeded recombination model predictions. Reduced insertions were recorded for abundant cord blood beta clonotypes, with no such pattern in memory repertoires. Alpha sequences that were out-of-frame and twin-shared showed an excess of low generation probability.

What was sequenced was cord blood. This receptor was identified in a newborn girl in good health.

Written as DNA, the CDR3 is TGTGCCAGCACCGTCGAGAGCGTGGACACTGAAGCTTTCTTT. As protein: CASTVESVDTEAFF. The chain uses TRBV27 and TRBJ1-1; D ambiguous. The length of the CDR3 is 14 residues. V lost 7 bases to trimming and J lost 3 bases, with 15 bases between them. Germline V gene sequence: CDR1 MNHEY, CDR2 SMNVEV (reference sequence).